These T cell receptor beta chains were read from a single sample in a study of blood T cells in healthy people across ages. TCRdb fed the 5' RACE reads into MiXCR, producing one record per CDR3 protein. The table has 1.5 million to 2 million distinct CDR3 sequences, 35% to 50% seen once; the top ten hold approximately 22%. Sequenced material: blood. The receptors come from a human donor in good health. Both conserved end residues are part of each CDR3. A D gene is named only where the DNA matches it firmly. The size of a clone is reported for some rows only, either as once, few or many, or as a class for expanded clones.

J gene	clone size	V gene	D gene	CDR3 protein	CDR3 DNA
TRBJ1-2	NA	TRBV6-1	NA	CASLRASVYGYTF	TGTGCCAGCTTGAGAGCAAGTGTCTATGGCTACACCTTC
TRBJ1-4	NA	TRBV5-1	NA	CASSLEAGSREKLFF	TGCGCCAGCAGCTTGGAGGCGGGCTCCAGAGAAAAACTGTTTTTT
TRBJ2-1	few	TRBV4-3	TRBD2	CASSQDPGTSPGEQFF	TGCGCCAGCAGCCAAGATCCCGGGACTAGCCCCGGTGAGCAGTTCTTC
TRBJ2-2	NA	TRBV29-1	NA	CSVELSGELFF	TGCAGCGTTGAATTGTCCGGGGAGCTGTTTTTT
TRBJ2-7	many	TRBV12-3/TRBV12-4	NA	CASTRGGGTYEQYF	TGTGCCAGCACCCGAGGGGGGGGGACCTACGAGCAGTACTTC
TRBJ2-2	NA	TRBV7-8	NA	CASSLAPGSERFGELFF	TGTGCCAGCAGCTTAGCTCCGGGTTCAGAGAGGTTCGGGGAGCTGTTTTTT
TRBJ1-2	NA	TRBV2	NA	CATTPMEGANYGYTF	TGTGCCACGACGCCGATGGAGGGAGCTAACTATGGCTACACCTTC
TRBJ2-2	NA	TRBV11-3	NA	CASSLVSYGDTGELFF	TGTGCCAGCAGCTTAGTATCCTACGGTGACACCGGGGAGCTGTTTTTT
TRBJ1-1	few	TRBV20-1	NA	CSATRQAVAFF	TGCAGTGCTACTAGACAGGCCGTAGCTTTCTTT
TRBJ1-1	few	TRBV5-1	NA	CASSWSRQNEAFF	TGCGCCAGCAGCTGGTCCCGACAGAATGAAGCTTTCTTT
TRBJ1-2	NA	TRBV5-5	NA	CASSLEEQIRPNYGYTF	TGTGCCAGCAGCTTGGAGGAGCAGATCCGCCCGAACTATGGCTACACCTTC
TRBJ2-7	NA	TRBV5-1	NA	CASSLRARGAEQYF	TGCGCCAGCAGCTTGAGGGCCAGGGGGGCCGAGCAGTACTTC
TRBJ2-7	NA	TRBV6-1	NA	CASTGLRGGYEQYF	TGTGCCAGCACGGGGTTGAGGGGCGGCTACGAGCAGTACTTC
TRBJ1-2	once	TRBV6-1	NA	CASSEELSYGYTF	TGTGCCAGCAGTGAAGAACTGAGCTATGGCTACACCTTC
TRBJ2-3	NA	TRBV15	TRBD2	CATSILGLAASTDTQYF	TGTGCCACCAGCATACTAGGACTAGCGGCTAGCACAGATACGCAGTATTTT
TRBJ1-1	NA	TRBV7-2	TRBD1	CASSSGDRGWTEAFF	TGTGCCAGCAGCTCGGGGGACAGGGGTTGGACTGAAGCTTTCTTT
TRBJ1-2	NA	TRBV27	NA	CASSWGLSNYGYTF	TGTGCCAGCAGTTGGGGATTATCTAACTATGGCTACACCTTC